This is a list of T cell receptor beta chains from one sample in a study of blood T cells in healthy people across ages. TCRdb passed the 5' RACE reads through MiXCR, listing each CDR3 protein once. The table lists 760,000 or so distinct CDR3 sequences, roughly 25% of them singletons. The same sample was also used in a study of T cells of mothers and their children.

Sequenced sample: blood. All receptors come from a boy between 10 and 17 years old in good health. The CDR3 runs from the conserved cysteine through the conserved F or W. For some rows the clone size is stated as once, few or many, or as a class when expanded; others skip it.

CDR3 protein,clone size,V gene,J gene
CASSILPVVDEQFF,.,TRBV12-3/TRBV12-4,TRBJ2-1
CASSQLTQYQETQYF,few,TRBV4-1,TRBJ2-5
CASSSGAGKYETQYF,.,TRBV6-1,TRBJ2-5
CASSFLLGDSPANYGYTF,few,TRBV11-2,TRBJ1-2
CSATGTEETQYF,.,TRBV20-1,TRBJ2-5
CSARDRLAGHNEQFF,.,TRBV20-1,TRBJ2-1
CAIRLAGSSYNEQFF,.,TRBV10-3,TRBJ2-1
CASSQTGEGAFF,.,TRBV4-3,TRBJ1-1
CASSLEVETQYF,many,TRBV5-1,TRBJ2-5
CASSVVATSGSNEQFF,few,TRBV9,TRBJ2-1
CASSEAVPRPGELFF,.,TRBV2,TRBJ2-2
CASSQTIILPYEQYF,few,TRBV7-2,TRBJ2-7
CASTTSGGPSKQYF,.,TRBV5-5,TRBJ2-3
CASSLFAKGVAYF,.,TRBV28,TRBJ2-4
CASSDSGNQETQYF,.,TRBV7-8,TRBJ2-5
CATSTGGGADTQYF,.,TRBV25-1,TRBJ2-3
CASSPQTPNTGELFF,few,TRBV7-9,TRBJ2-2
CASSRVSRGPVDTEAFF,.,TRBV5-1,TRBJ1-1
CASSYGTTYSGANVLTF,.,TRBV6-5,TRBJ2-6
CASSFFPSSRSGETQYF,.,TRBV12-3/TRBV12-4,TRBJ2-5
CASSGVTSGVGEQFF,few,TRBV2,TRBJ2-1
CASSLQGWYQETQYF,many,TRBV5-6,TRBJ2-5
CASSIILDGFYEQYF,.,TRBV19,TRBJ2-7
CASSKAGTSGGLQETQYF,.,TRBV6-2/TRBV6-3,TRBJ2-5
CASSRLAVSTDTQYF,.,TRBV18,TRBJ2-3
CASSLGLTASSEQYF,once,TRBV12-3/TRBV12-4,TRBJ2-7
CSLNRDGEQFF,once,TRBV29-1,.
CASSPALVDEQFF,.,TRBV18,TRBJ2-1
CSARGNLRELFF,.,TRBV20-1,TRBJ1-4
CASSGKSEKLFF,.,TRBV28,TRBJ1-4
CASSRADLVDEQYF,few,TRBV6-1,.
CASSLGGRERDEQFF,few,TRBV5-1,.
CASSIISGQGVGRVDIQYF,.,TRBV28,TRBJ2-4
CASSPGLVWGTDTQYF,.,TRBV7-3,TRBJ2-3
CASSPSGVGGRGKLFF,.,TRBV9,TRBJ1-4
CASSEVRLDEQYF,few,TRBV5-1,TRBJ2-7
CASSQGLSLARTDTQYF,.,TRBV4-1,TRBJ2-3
CSEGEQETQYF,.,TRBV20-1,TRBJ2-5
CASSLFGRQGSETQYF,.,TRBV27,TRBJ2-5
CSARDPVTTKGGYTF,.,TRBV20-1,TRBJ1-2
CASSFPGSQETQYF,few,TRBV11-2,TRBJ2-5
CASSGGAGATGGTDTQYF,.,TRBV2,TRBJ2-3
CASSRQSSEAFF,.,TRBV5-5,TRBJ1-1
CASSQGTGKETQYF,.,TRBV5-1,TRBJ2-5
CASSLMGSTDTQYF,.,TRBV7-2,TRBJ2-3
CSARVELLNEQFF,few,TRBV20-1,TRBJ2-1
CASRAGGPSGYTF,once,TRBV6-1,TRBJ1-2
CASLGGGQEFYEQYF,.,TRBV6-2/TRBV6-3,TRBJ2-7
CASSSPADRYEQYF,.,TRBV5-1,TRBJ2-7
CSALAGRDNEQFF,.,TRBV29-1,.
CASGFEQFF,few,TRBV2,TRBJ2-1
CASSLGDGPYEQYF,.,TRBV5-1,.
CASCRDRGLETQYF,.,TRBV2,TRBJ2-5
CASSLASLGYQGPFF,.,TRBV7-9,TRBJ2-1
CASSLGSGEETQYF,many,TRBV7-2,TRBJ2-5
CASSAPGGPGDTQYF,.,TRBV12-3/TRBV12-4,TRBJ2-3
CSARAGTGVYNEQFF,.,TRBV20-1,TRBJ2-1
CASSLVSAGYTKNIQYF,few,TRBV11-2,TRBJ2-4
CASSRILKGSGANVLTF,.,TRBV2,TRBJ2-6